This TCR beta chain was retrieved from a study of T-cell memory formation after mild COVID-19. TCRdb independently ran MiXCR on the 5' RACE reads; one entry per CDR3 protein. The sample records around 250,000 distinct CDR3 sequences, 15% being singletons. This sequence was found in an adult woman who had mild COVID-19 (a few samples of this study predate the infection). Cell type and time point are not known. Specimen: PBMCs or a T cell subset sorted from them (not recorded which).

The DNA of the CDR3 is TGCGCCAGCAGCCAATCCCCCCTGGGCCTACCGGATTCGGGGGAGCTGTTTTTT. Translating it yields CASSQSPLGLPDSGELFF. The chain couples TRBV4-1 to TRBJ2-2; D gene uncertain. CDR1 and CDR2 (germline): MGHRA, YSYEKL. The V end was cut by 2 bases, the J end by 8 bases, with 24 bases between. The CDR3 sequence is 18 residues long.